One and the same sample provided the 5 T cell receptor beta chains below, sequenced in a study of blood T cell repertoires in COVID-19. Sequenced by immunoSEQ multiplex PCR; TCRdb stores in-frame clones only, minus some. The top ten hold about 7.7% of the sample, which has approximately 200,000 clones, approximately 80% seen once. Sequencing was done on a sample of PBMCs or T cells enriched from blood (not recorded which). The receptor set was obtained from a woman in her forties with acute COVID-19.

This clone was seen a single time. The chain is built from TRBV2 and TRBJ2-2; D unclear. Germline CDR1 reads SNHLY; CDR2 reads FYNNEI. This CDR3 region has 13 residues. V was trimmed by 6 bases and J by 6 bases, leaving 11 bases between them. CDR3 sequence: CASRGSTPGELFF. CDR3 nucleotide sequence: TGTGCCAGCAGAGGTAGCACTCCCGGGGAGCTGTTTTTT.

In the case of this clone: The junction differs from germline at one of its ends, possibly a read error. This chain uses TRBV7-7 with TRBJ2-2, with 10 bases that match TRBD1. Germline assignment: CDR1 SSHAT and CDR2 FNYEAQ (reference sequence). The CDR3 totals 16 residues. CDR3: CASSFRDRGKTGELFF. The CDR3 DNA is TGTGCTAGCAGCTTCCGGGACAGGGGTAAAACCGGGGAGCTGTTTTTT. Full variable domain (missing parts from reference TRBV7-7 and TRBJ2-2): GAGVSQSPRYKVTKRGQDVTLRCDPISSHATLYWYQQALGQGPEFLTYFNYEAQPDKSGLPSDRFSAERPEGSISTLTIQRTEQRDSAMYRCASSFRDRGKTGELFFGEGSRLTVL.

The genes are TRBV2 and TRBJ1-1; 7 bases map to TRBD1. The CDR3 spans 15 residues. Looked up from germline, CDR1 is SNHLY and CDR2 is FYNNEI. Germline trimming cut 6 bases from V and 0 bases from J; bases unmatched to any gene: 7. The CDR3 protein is CASSLGGGLNTEAFF. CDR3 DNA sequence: TGTGCCAGCAGCCTAGGGGGCGGATTGAACACTGAAGCTTTCTTT.

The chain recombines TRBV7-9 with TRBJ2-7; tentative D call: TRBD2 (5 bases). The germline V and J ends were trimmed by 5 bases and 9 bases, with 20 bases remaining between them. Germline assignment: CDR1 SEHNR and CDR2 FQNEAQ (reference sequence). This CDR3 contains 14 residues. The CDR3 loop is CASSPHNDRRGQYF. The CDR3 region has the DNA TGTGCCAGCAGCCCCCACAACGACCGACGGGGGCAGTACTTC. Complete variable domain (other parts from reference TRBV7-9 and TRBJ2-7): DTGVSQNPRHKITKRGQNVTFRCDPISEHNRLYWYRQTLGQGPEFLTYFQNEAQLEKSRLLSDRFSAERPKGSFSTLEIQRTEQGDSAMYLCASSPHNDRRGQYFGPGTRLTVT.

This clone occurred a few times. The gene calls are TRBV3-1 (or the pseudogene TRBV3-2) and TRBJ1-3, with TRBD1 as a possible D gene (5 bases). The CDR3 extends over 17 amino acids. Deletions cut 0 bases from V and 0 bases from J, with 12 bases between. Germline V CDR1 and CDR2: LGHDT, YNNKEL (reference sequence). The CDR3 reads CASSQDWGGTSGNTIYF. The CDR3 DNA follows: TGTGCCAGCAGCCAAGATTGGGGGGGGACCTCTGGAAACACCATATATTTT.